Detailed here is one TCR beta chain. Antigen: not known. V shed 3 bases and J shed 3 bases, with 6 bases lying between them. The CDR3 has 12 residues. Germline CDR1 is MNHNS and CDR2 is SASEGT. The data stem from a study of CD8+ T cells in alopecia areata. General study findings and limits: It was observed that many expanded lesional clones persisted in scalp and blood during tofacitinib. Among patients, TCR sharing was less clear than in mice, a difference possibly due in part to HLA diversity in the patient population. Scalp clonality, together with expanded CD8+ clones among the top 100, fell significantly with tofacitinib.

The treatment was: oral pan-JAK inhibitor, 5-10 mg twice daily. It was from alopecia areata patients that lesional scalp punch biopsies and peripheral blood were collected. Sequencing used cDNA as its template, made by extracting RNA and reverse transcribing it. TCRdb's table, derived via immunoSEQ multiplex PCR, lists solely in-frame clones and lacks some. The repertoire consists of about 13,000 clones, with about 70% occurring once and the leading ten covering roughly 7%. This TCR was recovered from a human donor with alopecia areata. The input for sequencing was skin, taken at week 4, from a patient treated with tofacitinib. The chain recombines TRBV6-1 with TRBJ2-7; D is unclear. CDR3 in DNA: TGTGCCAGCAGTGACGGGTTCTACGAGCAGTACTTC. Translated: CASSDGFYEQYF.